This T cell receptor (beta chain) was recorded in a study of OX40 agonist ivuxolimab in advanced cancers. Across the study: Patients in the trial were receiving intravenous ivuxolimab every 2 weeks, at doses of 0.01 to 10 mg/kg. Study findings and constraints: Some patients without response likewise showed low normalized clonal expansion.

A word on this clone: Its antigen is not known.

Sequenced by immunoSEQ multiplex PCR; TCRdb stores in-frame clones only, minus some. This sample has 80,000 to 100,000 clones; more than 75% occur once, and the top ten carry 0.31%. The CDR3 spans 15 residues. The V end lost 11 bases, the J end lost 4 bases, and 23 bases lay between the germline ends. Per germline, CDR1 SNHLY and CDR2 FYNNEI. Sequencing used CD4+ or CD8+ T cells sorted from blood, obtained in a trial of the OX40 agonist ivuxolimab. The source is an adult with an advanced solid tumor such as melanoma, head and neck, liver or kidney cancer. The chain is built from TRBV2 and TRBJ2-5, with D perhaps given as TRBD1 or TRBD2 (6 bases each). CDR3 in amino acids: CAGGSSGAGGETQYF. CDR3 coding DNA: TGTGCCGGAGGTAGTTCAGGGGCCGGGGGAGAGACCCAGTACTTC.